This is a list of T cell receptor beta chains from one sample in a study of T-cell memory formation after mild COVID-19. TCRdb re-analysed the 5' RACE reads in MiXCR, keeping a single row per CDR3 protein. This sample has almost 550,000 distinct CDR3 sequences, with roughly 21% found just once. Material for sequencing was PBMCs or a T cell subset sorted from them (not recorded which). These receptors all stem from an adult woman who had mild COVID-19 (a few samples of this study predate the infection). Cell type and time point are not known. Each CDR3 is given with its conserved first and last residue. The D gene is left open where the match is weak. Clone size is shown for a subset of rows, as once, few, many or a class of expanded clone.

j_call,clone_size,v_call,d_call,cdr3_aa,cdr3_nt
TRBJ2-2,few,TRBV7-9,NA,CASSPSTENTGELFF,TGTGCCAGCAGCCCCTCTACGGAGAACACCGGGGAGCTGTTTTTT
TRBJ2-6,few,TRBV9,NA,CASSVATGLSSGANVLTF,TGTGCCAGCAGCGTGGCGACAGGCTTAAGCTCTGGGGCCAACGTCCTGACTTTC
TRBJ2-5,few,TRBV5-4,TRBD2,CASSFRLAGHETQYF,TGTGCCAGCAGCTTTCGGCTAGCGGGACACGAGACCCAGTACTTC
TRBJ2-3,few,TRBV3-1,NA,CASSRDFPGTDTQYF,TGTGCCAGCAGCCGGGACTTCCCAGGCACAGATACGCAGTATTTT
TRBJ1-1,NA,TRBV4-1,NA,CASSQAGRGAEAFF,TGCGCCAGCAGCCAAGCTGGGAGAGGCGCCGAAGCTTTCTTT
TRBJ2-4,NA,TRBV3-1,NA,CASSPSTGENIQYF,TGTGCCAGCAGCCCCTCGACAGGAGAAAACATTCAGTACTTC
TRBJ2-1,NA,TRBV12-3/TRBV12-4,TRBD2,CASRPGLAGREQFF,TGTGCCAGCAGACCGGGACTAGCGGGACGGGAGCAGTTCTTC
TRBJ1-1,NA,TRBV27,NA,CASSFVGGQEAFF,TGTGCCAGCAGTTTCGTTGGAGGACAGGAAGCTTTCTTT
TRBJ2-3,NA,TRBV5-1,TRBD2,CASSFPQKLAGVTDTQYF,TGCGCCAGCAGCTTCCCACAGAAACTAGCGGGAGTTACAGATACGCAGTATTTT
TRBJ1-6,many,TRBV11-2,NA,CASSLMDTRNSPLHF,TGTGCCAGCAGCTTAATGGACACTCGGAATTCACCCCTCCACTTT
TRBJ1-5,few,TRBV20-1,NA,CSARGAGYDQPQHF,TGCAGTGCTAGAGGCGCGGGGTACGATCAGCCCCAGCATTTT
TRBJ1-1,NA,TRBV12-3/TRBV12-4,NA,CASNIQPDSLNTEAFF,TGTGCCAGCAACATACAACCGGACAGTTTGAACACTGAAGCTTTCTTT
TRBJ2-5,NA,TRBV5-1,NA,CASSRGVTEGETQYF,TGCGCCAGCAGCAGGGGGGTCACGGAGGGAGAGACCCAGTACTTC
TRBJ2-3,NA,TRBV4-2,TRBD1,CASSQGGQATDTQYF,TGTGCCAGCAGCCAAGGCGGACAGGCCACAGATACGCAGTATTTT
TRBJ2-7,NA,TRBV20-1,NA,CSASPKTLLALTGEQYF,TGCAGTGCTAGCCCCAAGACGCTATTGGCGCTCACGGGCGAGCAGTACTTC
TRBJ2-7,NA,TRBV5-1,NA,CASSLESVSEQYF,TGCGCCAGCAGCTTAGAAAGCGTGAGCGAGCAGTACTTC
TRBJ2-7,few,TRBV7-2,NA,CASSLFQPPYEQYF,TGTGCCAGCAGCTTATTTCAACCGCCCTACGAGCAGTACTTC
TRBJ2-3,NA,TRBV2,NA,CASRGDRTDTQYF,TGTGCCAGCAGGGGGGACCGCACAGATACGCAGTATTTT